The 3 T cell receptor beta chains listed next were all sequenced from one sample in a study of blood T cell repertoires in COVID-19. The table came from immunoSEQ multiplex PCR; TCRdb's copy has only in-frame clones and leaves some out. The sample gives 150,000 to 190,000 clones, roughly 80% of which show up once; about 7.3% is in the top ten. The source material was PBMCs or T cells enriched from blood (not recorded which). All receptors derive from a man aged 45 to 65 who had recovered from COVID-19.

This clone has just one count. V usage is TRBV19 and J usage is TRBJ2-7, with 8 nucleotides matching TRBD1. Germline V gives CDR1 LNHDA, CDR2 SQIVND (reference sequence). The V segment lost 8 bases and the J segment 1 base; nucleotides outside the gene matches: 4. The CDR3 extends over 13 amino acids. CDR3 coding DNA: TGTGCCAGTTCACAGGGGGATTCCTACGAGCAGTACTTC. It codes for CASSQGDSYEQYF.

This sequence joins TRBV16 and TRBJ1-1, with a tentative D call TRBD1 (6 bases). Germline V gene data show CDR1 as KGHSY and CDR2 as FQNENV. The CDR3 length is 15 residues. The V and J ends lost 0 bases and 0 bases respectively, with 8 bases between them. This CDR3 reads CASSQSTGMNTEAFF. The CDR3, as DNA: TGTGCCAGCAGCCAATCTACAGGGATGAACACTGAAGCTTTCTTT.

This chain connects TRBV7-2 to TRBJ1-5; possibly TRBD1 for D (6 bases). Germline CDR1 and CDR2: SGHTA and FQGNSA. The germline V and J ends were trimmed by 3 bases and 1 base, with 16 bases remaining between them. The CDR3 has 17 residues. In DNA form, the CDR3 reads TGTGCCAGCAGCTTCCGACAATTGGGGGCGAGCAATCAGCCCCAGCATTTT. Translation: CASSFRQLGASNQPQHF.